Listed here are 7 T cell receptor beta chains from one sample, sequenced in a study of blood T cell repertoires in COVID-19. Clones were read by immunoSEQ multiplex PCR, and TCRdb kept only the in-frame ones, dropping some. Of about 120,000 clones listed, approximately 90% are singletons. Sequencing was performed on peripheral blood. The receptors shown here come from a man between 70 and 80 years old with active or convalescent COVID-19.

This clone was seen repeatedly, ten times or more. The V and J genes are TRBV11-2 and TRBJ2-7; D is possibly TRBD2 (5 bases). V was clipped by 5 bases and J by 3 bases, with 11 bases between them. The CDR3 spans 13 residues. Germline V gene sequence: CDR1 SGHAT, CDR2 FQNNGV. The CDR3 region has the DNA TGTGCCAGCAGCCCGCGGGTCGGCTACGAGCAGTACTTC. Residues: CASSPRVGYEQYF.

This sequence joins TRBV6-2 or TRBV6-3 and TRBJ1-1, with no clear D. V was clipped by 3 bases and J by 0 bases, with 5 bases between them. Germline V gene data show CDR1 as MNHEY and CDR2 as SVGEGT. This CDR3 is built from 13 residues. The chain's CDR3 is CASSYSLNTEAFF. CDR3 in DNA: TGTGCCAGCAGTTATAGCCTGAACACTGAAGCTTTCTTT.

This clone has ten or more counts. The V call is TRBV28, the J call TRBJ1-1; D perhaps matches TRBD1 (5 bases). The germline V gene has CDR1 MDHEN and CDR2 SYDVKM. The V end lost 7 bases, the J end lost 1 base, and 13 bases lay between the germline ends. CDR3 length: 14 amino acids. CDR3 DNA sequence: TGTGCCAGCACCCGCGGGGGGACGAACACTGAAGCTTTCTTT. As protein: CASTRGGTNTEAFF.

The V gene is TRBV5-1, the J gene TRBJ2-1; D is undetermined. Trimming took off 4 bases at V and 4 bases at J, with 6 bases between the two ends. The CDR3 totals 12 residues. Germline V gene lookup returns CDR1 SGHRS and CDR2 YFSETQ. The CDR3 spells CASSKSYNEQFF. The DNA of the CDR3 is TGCGCCAGCAGCAAATCTTACAATGAGCAGTTCTTC.

Here the CDR3 reads CASLEVYSGNTIYF. Here the CDR3 DNA reads TGTGCCAGTCTGGAGGTCTACTCTGGAAACACCATATATTTT. The rearrangement joins TRBV19 to TRBJ1-3; D not certain. V dropped 8 bases and J dropped 0 bases, with 11 bases sitting between them. Germline V gene lookup returns CDR1 LNHDA and CDR2 SQIVND (reference sequence). The CDR3 covers 14 residues.

The J gene is TRBJ2-2, the V gene TRBV27; possible D gene TRBD1, 6 bases. CDR3 length: 15 amino acids. CDR1 is MNHEY, CDR2 SMNVEV, per germline (reference sequence). V was clipped by 3 bases and J by 6 bases, with 14 bases between them. CDR3 residues: CASSLGASAPGELFF. The CDR3 DNA is TGTGCCAGCAGTTTGGGGGCCTCCGCGCCCGGGGAGCTGTTTTTT.

The chain recombines TRBV6-5 with TRBJ2-7; 12 bases line up with TRBD1. Germline assignment: CDR1 MNHEY and CDR2 SVGAGI. The CDR3 runs 15 residues. V was clipped by 0 bases and J by 5 bases; unmatched bases: 2. CDR3: CASSYSGTGGHEQYF. The CDR3 nucleotides are TGTGCCAGCAGTTACTCGGGGACAGGGGGCCACGAGCAGTACTTC.